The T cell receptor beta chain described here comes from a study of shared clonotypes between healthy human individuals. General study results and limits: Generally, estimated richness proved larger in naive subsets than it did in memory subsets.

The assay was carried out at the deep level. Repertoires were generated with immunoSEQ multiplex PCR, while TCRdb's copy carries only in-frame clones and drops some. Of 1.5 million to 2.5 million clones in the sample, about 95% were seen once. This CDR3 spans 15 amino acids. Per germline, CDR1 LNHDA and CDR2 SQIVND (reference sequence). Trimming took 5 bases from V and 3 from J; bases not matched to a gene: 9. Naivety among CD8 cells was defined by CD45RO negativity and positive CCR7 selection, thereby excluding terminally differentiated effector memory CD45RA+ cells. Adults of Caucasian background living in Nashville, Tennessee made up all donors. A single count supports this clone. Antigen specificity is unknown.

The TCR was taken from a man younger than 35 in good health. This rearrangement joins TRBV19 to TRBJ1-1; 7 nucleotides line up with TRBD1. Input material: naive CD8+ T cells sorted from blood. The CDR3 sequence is CASSLAGGVDTEAFF. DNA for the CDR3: TGTGCCAGTAGTCTGGCAGGGGGTGTGGACACTGAAGCTTTCTTT.